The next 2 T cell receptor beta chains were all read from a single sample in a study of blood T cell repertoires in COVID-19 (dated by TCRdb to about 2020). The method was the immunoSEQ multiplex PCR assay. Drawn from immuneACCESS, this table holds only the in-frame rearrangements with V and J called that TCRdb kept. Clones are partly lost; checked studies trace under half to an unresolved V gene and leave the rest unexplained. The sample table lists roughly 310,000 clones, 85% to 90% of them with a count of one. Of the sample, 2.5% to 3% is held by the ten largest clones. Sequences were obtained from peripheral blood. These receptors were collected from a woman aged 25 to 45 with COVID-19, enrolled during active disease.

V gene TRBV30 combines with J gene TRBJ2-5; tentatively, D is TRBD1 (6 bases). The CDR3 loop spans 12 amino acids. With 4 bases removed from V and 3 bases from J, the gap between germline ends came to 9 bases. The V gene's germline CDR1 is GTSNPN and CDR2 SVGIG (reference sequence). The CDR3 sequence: CAWTPGEETQYF. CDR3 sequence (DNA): TGTGCCTGGACTCCAGGGGAAGAGACCCAGTACTTC.

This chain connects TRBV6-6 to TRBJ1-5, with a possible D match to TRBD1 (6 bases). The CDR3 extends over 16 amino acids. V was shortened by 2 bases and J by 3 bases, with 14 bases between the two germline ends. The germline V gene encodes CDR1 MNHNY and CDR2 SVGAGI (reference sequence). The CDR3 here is CASSYPPDRTNQPQHF. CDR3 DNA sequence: TGTGCCAGCAGTTACCCCCCCGACAGGACCAATCAGCCCCAGCATTTT.